This T cell receptor beta chain was sequenced for a study of blood T cell repertoires in COVID-19. The wider study: Researchers got acute and convalescent COVID-19 samples from the United States, Italy and Spain.

TCRdb's table, derived via immunoSEQ multiplex PCR, lists solely in-frame clones and lacks some. The repertoire holds just over 30,000 clones, with 89% as singletons. V was clipped by 5 bases and J by 2 bases, with 17 bases between them. This CDR3 comprises 16 residues. Germline V gene lookup returns CDR1 SGHTA and CDR2 FQGNSA. The sequence was obtained from a woman between 40 and 55 years old with active or convalescent COVID-19. The sample consisted of peripheral blood. The J gene is TRBJ2-3, the V gene TRBV7-2; tentative D call: TRBD1 (6 bases). The CDR3 region is CASSPGQTKYTDTQYF. CDR3 sequence (DNA): TGTGCCAGCAGCCCAGGACAGACCAAGTACACAGATACGCAGTATTTT.